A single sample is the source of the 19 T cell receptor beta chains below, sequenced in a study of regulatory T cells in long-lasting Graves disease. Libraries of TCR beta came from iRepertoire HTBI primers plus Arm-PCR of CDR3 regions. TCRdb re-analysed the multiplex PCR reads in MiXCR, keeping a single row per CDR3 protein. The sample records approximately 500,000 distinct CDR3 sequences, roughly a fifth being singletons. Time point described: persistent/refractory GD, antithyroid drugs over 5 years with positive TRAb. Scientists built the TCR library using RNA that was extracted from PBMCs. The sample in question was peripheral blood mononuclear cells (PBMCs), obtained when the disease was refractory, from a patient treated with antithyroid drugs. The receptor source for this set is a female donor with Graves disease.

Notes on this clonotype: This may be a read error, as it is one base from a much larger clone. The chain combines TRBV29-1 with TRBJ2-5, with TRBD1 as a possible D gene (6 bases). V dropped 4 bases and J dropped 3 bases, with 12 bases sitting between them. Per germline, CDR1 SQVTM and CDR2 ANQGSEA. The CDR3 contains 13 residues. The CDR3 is CSVGGQWEETQYF. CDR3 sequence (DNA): TGCAGCGTTGGAGGACAGTGGGAAGAGACCCAGTACTTC.

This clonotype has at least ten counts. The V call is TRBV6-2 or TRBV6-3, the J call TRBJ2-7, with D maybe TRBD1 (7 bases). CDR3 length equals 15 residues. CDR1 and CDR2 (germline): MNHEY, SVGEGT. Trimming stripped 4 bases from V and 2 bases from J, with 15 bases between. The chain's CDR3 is CASSSTGTVAYEQYF. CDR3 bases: TGTGCCAGCAGTTCGACAGGGACTGTTGCCTACGAGCAGTACTTC.

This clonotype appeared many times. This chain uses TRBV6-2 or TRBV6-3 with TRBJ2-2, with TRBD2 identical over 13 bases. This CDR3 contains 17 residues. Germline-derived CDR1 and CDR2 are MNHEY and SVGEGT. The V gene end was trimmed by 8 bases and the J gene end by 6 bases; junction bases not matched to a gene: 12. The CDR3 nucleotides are TGTGCCAGCCGGAAGAGGACTAGCGGGAGTCCTTCCGGGGAGCTGTTTTTT. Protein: CASRKRTSGSPSGELFF.

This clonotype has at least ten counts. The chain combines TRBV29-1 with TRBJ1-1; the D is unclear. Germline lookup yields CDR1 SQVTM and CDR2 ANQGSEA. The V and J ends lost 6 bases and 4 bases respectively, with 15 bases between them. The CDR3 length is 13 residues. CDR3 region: CSVGSSSGTEAFF. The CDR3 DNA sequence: TGCAGCGTGGGCAGCTCGTCGGGCACTGAAGCTTTCTTT.

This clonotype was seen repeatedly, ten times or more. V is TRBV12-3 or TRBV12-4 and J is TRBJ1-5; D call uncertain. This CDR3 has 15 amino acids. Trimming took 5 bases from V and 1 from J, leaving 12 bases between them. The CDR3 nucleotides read TGTGCCAGCAGTCTTGGAGGCAGCAGCAATCAGCCCCAGCATTTT. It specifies CASSLGGSSNQPQHF.

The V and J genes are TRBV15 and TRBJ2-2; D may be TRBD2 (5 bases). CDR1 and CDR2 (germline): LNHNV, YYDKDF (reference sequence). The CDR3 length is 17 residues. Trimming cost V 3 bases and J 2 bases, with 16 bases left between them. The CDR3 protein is CATSSEGRVSNTGELFF. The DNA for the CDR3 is TGTGCCACCAGCAGCGAGGGAAGGGTCTCTAACACCGGGGAGCTGTTTTTT.

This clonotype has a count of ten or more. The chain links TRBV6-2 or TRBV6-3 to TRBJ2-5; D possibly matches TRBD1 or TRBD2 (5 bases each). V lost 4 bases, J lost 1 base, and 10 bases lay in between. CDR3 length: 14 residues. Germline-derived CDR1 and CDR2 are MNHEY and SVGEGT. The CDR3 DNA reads TGTGCCAGCAGTTCATTGGGGGTCCAAGAGACCCAGTACTTC. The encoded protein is CASSSLGVQETQYF.

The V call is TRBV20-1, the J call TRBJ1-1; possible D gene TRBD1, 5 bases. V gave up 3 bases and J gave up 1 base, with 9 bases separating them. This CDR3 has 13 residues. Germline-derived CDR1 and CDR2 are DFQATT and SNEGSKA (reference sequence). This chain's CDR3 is CSARIRGNTEAFF. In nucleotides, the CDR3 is TGCAGTGCTAGGATTAGGGGGAACACTGAAGCTTTCTTT.

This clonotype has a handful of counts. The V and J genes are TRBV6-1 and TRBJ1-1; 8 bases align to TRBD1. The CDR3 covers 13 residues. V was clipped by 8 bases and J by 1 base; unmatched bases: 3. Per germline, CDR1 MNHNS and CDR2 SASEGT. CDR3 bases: TGTGCCAGCCGACAGGGGACGAACACTGAAGCTTTCTTT. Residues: CASRQGTNTEAFF.

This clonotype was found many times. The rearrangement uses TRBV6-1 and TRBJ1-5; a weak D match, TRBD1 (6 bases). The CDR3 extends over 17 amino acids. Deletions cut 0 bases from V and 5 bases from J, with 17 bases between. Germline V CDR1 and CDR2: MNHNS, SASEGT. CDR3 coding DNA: TGTGCCAGCAGTGAAGCTTCATACAGGGCCCTCCATCAGCCCCAGCATTTT. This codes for CASSEASYRALHQPQHF.

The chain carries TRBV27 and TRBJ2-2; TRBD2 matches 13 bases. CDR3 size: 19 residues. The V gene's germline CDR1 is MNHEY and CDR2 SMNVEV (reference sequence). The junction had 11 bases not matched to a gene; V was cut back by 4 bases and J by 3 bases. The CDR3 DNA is TGTGCCAGCAGTTCCATCTCCCGACTAGCGGGAGGCTACACCGGGGAGCTGTTTTTT. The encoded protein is CASSSISRLAGGYTGELFF.

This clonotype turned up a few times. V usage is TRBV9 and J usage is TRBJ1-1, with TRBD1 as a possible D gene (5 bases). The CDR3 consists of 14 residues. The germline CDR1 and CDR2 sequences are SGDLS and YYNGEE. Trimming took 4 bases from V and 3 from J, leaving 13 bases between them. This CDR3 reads CASSPHDRDTEAFF. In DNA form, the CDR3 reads TGTGCCAGCAGCCCACACGACAGAGACACTGAAGCTTTCTTT.

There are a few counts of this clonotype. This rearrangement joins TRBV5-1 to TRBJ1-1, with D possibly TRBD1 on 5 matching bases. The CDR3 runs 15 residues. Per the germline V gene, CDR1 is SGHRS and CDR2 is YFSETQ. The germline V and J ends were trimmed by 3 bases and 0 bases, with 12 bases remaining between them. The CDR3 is CASSWTGGVNTEAFF. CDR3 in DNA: TGCGCCAGCAGCTGGACTGGAGGGGTGAACACTGAAGCTTTCTTT.

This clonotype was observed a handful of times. Here the CDR3 reads CASSLVRLGQPLLYEQYF. CDR3 coding DNA: TGTGCCAGCAGCTTAGTTCGTCTTGGACAGCCTCTATTATATGAGCAGTACTTC. V gene TRBV7-2 combines with J gene TRBJ2-7; the D gene is possibly TRBD1 (6 bases). The CDR3 extends over 18 amino acids. CDR1 is SGHTA and CDR2 is FQGNSA in the germline V gene. With 1 base removed from V and 7 bases from J, the gap between germline ends came to 26 bases.

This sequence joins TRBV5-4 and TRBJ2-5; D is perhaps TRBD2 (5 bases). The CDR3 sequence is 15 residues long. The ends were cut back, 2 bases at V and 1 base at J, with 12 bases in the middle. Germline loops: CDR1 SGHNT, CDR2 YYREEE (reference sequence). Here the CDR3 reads CASSFDLAGQETQYF. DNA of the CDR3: TGTGCCAGCAGCTTTGACCTAGCCGGCCAAGAGACCCAGTACTTC.

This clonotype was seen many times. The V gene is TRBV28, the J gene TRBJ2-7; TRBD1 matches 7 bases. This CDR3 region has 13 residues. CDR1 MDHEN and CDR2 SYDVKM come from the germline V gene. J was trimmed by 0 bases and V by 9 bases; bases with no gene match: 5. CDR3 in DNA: TGTGCCAGTGCCGGGACAGACTCCTACGAGCAGTACTTC. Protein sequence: CASAGTDSYEQYF.

CDR3 amino acids: CSVEGTSGHSYEQYF. In nucleotides, the CDR3 is TGCAGCGTTGAAGGGACTAGCGGCCACTCCTACGAGCAGTACTTC. This rearrangement joins TRBV29-1 to TRBJ2-7; 10 bases are shared with TRBD2. The germline V gene has CDR1 SQVTM and CDR2 ANQGSEA. The CDR3 runs 15 residues. V gave up 1 base and J gave up 0 bases; unmatched junction bases: 3.

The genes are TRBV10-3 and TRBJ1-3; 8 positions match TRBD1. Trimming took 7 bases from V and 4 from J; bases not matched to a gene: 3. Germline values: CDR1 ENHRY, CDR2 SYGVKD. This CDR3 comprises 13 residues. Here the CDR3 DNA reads TGTGCCATCACGACAGGGGAAGGAAACACCATATATTTT. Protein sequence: CAITTGEGNTIYF.

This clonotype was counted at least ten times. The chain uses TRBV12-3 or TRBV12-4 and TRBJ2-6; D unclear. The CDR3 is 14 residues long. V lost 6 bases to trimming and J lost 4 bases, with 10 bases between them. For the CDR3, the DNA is TGTGCCAGCAGCCTTCGGACGGGGGCCAACGTCCTGACTTTC. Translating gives CASSLRTGANVLTF.